The source of this T cell receptor (beta chain) is a study of memory CD4+ T cells and cytomegalovirus serostatus. Overall study context: This sample comes from healthy Belgian adults, roughly nine CMV seropositive, roughly 22 seronegative. General study findings and limits: Suggested: most of the CMV-linked TCR signature lies in CD4+ memory cells.

The CDR3 covers 14 residues. V gave up 8 bases and J gave up 5 bases, with 15 bases separating them. Authors' data handling: After removing out-of-frame reads, 2 million to 2.5 million distinct TCRbeta sequences remained. Measured with immunoSEQ multiplex PCR; TCRdb has only the in-frame clones, and not every one. For V, J and clone size, that table is used; D and trimming come from the DNA. The repertoire holds about 60,000 clones, with approximately 71% as singletons. The sort gate was single viable CD3+CD4+CD8-CD45RO+ cells for memory CD4+ T cells. About this clone itself: Its antigen remains unknown.

Input material: memory CD4+ T cells from blood. This sequence originates from an adult in good health and CMV-seronegative. This rearrangement joins TRBV23-1 to TRBJ1-4, with a weak D call TRBD1 (6 bases). TRBV23-1 falls under the ORF class, with uncertain function. The CDR3 loop is CASHEIQGNEKLFF. CDR3 DNA sequence: TGCGCCAGCCACGAGATCCAGGGGAATGAAAAACTGTTTTTT.